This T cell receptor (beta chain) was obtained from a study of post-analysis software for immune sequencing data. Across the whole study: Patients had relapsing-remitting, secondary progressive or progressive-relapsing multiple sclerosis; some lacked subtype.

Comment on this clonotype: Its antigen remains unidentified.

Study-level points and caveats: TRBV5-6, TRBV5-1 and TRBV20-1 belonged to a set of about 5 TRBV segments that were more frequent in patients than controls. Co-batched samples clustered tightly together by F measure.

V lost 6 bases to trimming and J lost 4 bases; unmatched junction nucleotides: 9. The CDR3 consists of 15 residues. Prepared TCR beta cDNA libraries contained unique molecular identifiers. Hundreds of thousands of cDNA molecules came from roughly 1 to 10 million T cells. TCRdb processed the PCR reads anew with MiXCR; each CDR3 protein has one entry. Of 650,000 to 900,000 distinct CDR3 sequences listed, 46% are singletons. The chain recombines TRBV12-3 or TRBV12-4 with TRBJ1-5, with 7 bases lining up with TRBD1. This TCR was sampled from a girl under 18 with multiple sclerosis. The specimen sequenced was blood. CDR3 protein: CASSPGEGANQPQHF. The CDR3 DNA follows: TGTGCCAGCAGCCCAGGGGAGGGGGCAAATCAGCCCCAGCATTTT.